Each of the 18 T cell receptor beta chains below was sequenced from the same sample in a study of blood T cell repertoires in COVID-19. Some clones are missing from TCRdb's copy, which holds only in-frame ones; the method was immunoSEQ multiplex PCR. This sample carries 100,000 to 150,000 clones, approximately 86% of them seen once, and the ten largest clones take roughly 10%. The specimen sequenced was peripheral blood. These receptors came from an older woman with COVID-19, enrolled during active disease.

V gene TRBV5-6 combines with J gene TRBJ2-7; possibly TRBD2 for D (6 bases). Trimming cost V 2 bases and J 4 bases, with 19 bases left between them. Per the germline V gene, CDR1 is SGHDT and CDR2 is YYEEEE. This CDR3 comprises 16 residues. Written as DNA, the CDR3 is TGTGCCAGCAGCTTTTACCCCGGCGGTAGCGGATACGAGCAGTACTTC. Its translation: CASSFYPGGSGYEQYF.

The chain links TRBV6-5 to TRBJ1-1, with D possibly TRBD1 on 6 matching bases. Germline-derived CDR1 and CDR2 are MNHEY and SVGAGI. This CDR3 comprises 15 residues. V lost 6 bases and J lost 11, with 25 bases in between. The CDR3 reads CASRSGQRGFVEAFF. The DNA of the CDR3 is TGTGCCAGCAGGTCCGGACAGCGGGGTTTCGTCGAGGCTTTCTTT.

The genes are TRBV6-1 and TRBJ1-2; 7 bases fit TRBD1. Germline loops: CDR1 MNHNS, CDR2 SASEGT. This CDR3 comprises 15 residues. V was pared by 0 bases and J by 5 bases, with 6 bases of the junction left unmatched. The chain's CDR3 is CASSEAKGQKYGYTF. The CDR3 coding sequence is TGTGCCAGCAGTGAAGCAAAGGGACAGAAATATGGCTACACCTTC.

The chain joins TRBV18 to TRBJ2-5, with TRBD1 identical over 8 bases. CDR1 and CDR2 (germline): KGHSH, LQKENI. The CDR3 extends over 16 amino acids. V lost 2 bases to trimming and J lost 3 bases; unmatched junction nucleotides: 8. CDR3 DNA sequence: TGTGCCAGCTCACCAAAGGACCACAGGGGGGAAGAGACCCAGTACTTC. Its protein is CASSPKDHRGEETQYF.

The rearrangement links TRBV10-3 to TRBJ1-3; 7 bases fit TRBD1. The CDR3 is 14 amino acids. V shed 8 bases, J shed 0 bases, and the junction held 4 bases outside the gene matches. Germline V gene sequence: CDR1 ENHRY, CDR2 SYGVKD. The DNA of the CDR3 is TGTGCCATCCGGGACAGCGGCTCTGGAAACACCATATATTTT. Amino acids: CAIRDSGSGNTIYF.

CDR3 amino acids: CATGGGQGIYGYTF. The DNA of the CDR3 is TGTGCCACCGGAGGAGGGCAGGGTATCTATGGCTACACCTTC. This chain links TRBV18 with TRBJ1-2; tentatively, D is TRBD1 (5 bases). This CDR3 spans 14 amino acids. V was cut by 10 bases and J by 4 bases, with 19 bases left in between. From germline, CDR1 is KGHSH and CDR2 LQKENI.

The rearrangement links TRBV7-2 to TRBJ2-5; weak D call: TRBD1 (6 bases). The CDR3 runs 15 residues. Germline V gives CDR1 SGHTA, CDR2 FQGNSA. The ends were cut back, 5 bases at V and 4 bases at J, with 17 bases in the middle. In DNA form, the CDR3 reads TGTGCCAGCAGCCCCTCGGGCAGGGGCGGAGAGACCCAGTACTTC. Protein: CASSPSGRGGETQYF.

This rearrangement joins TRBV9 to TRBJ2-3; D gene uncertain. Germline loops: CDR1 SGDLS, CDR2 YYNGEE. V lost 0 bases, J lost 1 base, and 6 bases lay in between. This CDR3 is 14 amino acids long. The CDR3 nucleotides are TGTGCCAGCAGCGTAGTGCGTGGCACAGATACGCAGTATTTT. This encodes CASSVVRGTDTQYF.

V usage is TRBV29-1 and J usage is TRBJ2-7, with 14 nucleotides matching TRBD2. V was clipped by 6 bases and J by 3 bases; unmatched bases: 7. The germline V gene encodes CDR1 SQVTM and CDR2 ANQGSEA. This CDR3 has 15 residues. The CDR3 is CSVQGTSGGGYEQYF. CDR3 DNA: TGCAGCGTCCAGGGGACTAGCGGGGGAGGCTACGAGCAGTACTTC.

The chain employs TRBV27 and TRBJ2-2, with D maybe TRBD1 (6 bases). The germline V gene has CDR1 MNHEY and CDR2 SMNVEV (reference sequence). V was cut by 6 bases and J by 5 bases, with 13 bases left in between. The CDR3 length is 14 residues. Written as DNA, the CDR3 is TGTGCCAGCAGATGGACGACAGGAACCGGGGAGCTGTTTTTT. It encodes CASRWTTGTGELFF.

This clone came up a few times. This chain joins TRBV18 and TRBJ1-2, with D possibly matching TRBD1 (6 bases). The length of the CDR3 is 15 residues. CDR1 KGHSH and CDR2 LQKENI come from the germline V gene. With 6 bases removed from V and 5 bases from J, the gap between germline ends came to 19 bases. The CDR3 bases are TGTGCCAGCTCGTTACCGGTGGGGACACCTTATGGCTACACCTTC. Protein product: CASSLPVGTPYGYTF.

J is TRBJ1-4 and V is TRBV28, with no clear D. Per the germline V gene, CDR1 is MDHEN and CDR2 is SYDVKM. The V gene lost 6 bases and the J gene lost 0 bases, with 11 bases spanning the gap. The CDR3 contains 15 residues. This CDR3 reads CASSPTGTTNEKLFF. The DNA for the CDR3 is TGTGCCAGCAGCCCGACGGGTACAACTAATGAAAAACTGTTTTTT.

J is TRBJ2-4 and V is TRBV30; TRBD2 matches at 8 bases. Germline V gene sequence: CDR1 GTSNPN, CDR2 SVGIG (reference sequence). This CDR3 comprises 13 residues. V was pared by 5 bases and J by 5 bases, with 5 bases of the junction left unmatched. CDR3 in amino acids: CAWAAGGENIQYF. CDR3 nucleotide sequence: TGTGCCTGGGCCGCGGGGGGAGAAAACATTCAGTACTTC.

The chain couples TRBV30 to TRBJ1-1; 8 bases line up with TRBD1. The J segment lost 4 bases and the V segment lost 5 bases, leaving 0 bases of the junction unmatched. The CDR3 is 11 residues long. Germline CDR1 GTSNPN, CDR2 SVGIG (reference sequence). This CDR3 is CAWGQGTEAFF. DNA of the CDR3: TGTGCCTGGGGACAGGGCACTGAAGCTTTCTTT.

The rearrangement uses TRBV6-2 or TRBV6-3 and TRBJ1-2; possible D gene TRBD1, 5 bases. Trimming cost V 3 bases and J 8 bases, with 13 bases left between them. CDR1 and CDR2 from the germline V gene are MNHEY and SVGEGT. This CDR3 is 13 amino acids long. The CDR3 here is CASSYWRGMGYTF. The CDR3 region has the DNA TGTGCCAGCAGTTATTGGAGGGGAATGGGCTACACCTTC.

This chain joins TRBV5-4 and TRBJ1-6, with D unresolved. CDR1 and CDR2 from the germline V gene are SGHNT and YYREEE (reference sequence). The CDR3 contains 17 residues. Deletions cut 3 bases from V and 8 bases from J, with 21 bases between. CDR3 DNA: TGTGCCAGCAGCTCCCGAACGGGGTTTCTACGGGATTCACCCCTCCACTTT. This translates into CASSSRTGFLRDSPLHF.

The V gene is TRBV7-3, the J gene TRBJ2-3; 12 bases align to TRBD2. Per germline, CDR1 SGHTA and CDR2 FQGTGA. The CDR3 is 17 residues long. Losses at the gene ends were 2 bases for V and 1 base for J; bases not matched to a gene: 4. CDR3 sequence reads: CASSLLPSGGGTDTQYF. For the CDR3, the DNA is TGTGCCAGCAGCTTATTGCCTAGCGGGGGGGGCACAGATACGCAGTATTTT.

CDR3 sequence: CASSSGTYNEQFF. The CDR3 bases are TGCGCCAGCAGTTCCGGGACTTACAATGAGCAGTTCTTC. The rearrangement links TRBV5-1 to TRBJ2-1; the D gene is possibly TRBD2 (6 bases). V lost 5 bases and J lost 4, with 10 bases in between. The CDR3 sequence is 13 residues long. Germline CDR1 SGHRS, CDR2 YFSETQ.